This T cell receptor beta chain is from a study of T cell responses to AZD1222 COVID-19 vaccine. Libraries were prepared by immunoSEQ multiplex PCR; TCRdb keeps only in-frame clonotypes and omits some of them. The data contain more than 130,000 clones, 90% of them singletons. The CDR3 extends over 14 amino acids. Looked up from germline, CDR1 is SGHVS and CDR2 is FQNEAQ. V was pared by 1 base and J by 8 bases, with 12 bases between. Sequencing used peripheral blood, obtained on day 0 of AZD1222 vaccination. V and J are TRBV7-8 and TRBJ1-5, with D perhaps matching TRBD1 (5 bases). The sequence was obtained from an adult in good health. As DNA, the CDR3 is TGTGCCAGCAGCTTAGGTAGGCGAGGGGAGCCCCAGCATTTT. Encoded protein: CASSLGRRGEPQHF.